A selection of T cell receptor beta chains follows, all from one sample in a study of shared clonotypes between healthy human individuals. Sequencing used immunoSEQ multiplex PCR; TCRdb keeps in-frame clones, though not all of them. The repertoire holds some 660,000 clones, with around 78% as singletons. The sample consisted of memory CD4+ T cells sorted from blood. These receptors were taken from a woman under 40 in good health. Each CDR3 is given without its conserved first and last residue. The order of the fields is J gene, V gene, clone size, CDR3 length, D gene, CDR3 protein. The D gene is left open where the match is weak. Where a row states a size, it is once, few, many or the class of an expanded clone; other rows omit it.

j_call: TRBJ2-7; v_call: TRBV30; clone_size: once; cdr3_length: 13; d_call: .; cdr3_aa: AWSVDRDPSYEQY
j_call: TRBJ1-1; v_call: TRBV5-1; clone_size: many; cdr3_length: 13; d_call: .; cdr3_aa: ASSLVPGENTEAF
j_call: TRBJ1-1; v_call: TRBV7-9; clone_size: .; cdr3_length: 12; d_call: TRBD1; cdr3_aa: ASSTTGGTTEAF
j_call: TRBJ2-5; v_call: TRBV6-1; clone_size: .; cdr3_length: 12; d_call: .; cdr3_aa: ASSERYALETQY
j_call: TRBJ2-1; v_call: TRBV4-2; clone_size: .; cdr3_length: 14; d_call: TRBD2; cdr3_aa: ASSPMSGRASNEQF
j_call: TRBJ1-3; v_call: TRBV6-5; clone_size: .; cdr3_length: 14; d_call: TRBD1; cdr3_aa: ASSLNRGNAGNTIY
j_call: TRBJ2-3; v_call: TRBV2; clone_size: .; cdr3_length: 13; d_call: TRBD2; cdr3_aa: ASSEGHRGADTQY
j_call: TRBJ2-2; v_call: TRBV28; clone_size: .; cdr3_length: 11; d_call: .; cdr3_aa: ASRTLASGELF
j_call: TRBJ1-5; v_call: TRBV15; clone_size: .; cdr3_length: 13; d_call: .; cdr3_aa: ATSRDLDFHQPQH
j_call: TRBJ1-5; v_call: TRBV5-4; clone_size: few; cdr3_length: 12; d_call: TRBD1; cdr3_aa: ASSLEQGAQPQH
j_call: .; v_call: TRBV27; clone_size: .; cdr3_length: 12; d_call: .; cdr3_aa: ASSLAGLSYEQY
j_call: TRBJ2-1; v_call: TRBV2; clone_size: .; cdr3_length: 12; d_call: .; cdr3_aa: ASSGLASYNEQF
j_call: TRBJ1-5; v_call: TRBV19; clone_size: .; cdr3_length: 13; d_call: TRBD1; cdr3_aa: ASSIGQGAFEPQH
j_call: TRBJ2-2; v_call: TRBV14; clone_size: .; cdr3_length: 14; d_call: TRBD2; cdr3_aa: ASSPGTSGSFGELF